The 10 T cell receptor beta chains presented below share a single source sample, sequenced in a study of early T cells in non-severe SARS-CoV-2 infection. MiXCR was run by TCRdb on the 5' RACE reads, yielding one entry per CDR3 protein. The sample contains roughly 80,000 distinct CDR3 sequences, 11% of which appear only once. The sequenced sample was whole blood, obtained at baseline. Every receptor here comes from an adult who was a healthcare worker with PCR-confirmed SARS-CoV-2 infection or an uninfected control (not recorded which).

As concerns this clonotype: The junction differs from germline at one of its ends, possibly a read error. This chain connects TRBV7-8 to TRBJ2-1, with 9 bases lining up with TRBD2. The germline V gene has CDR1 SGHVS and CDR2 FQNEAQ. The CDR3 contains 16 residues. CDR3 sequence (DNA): TGTGCCAGCAGCGGACGAAAGGCGGGGGGGCGAAATGAACAGTTCTTC. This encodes CASSGRKAGGRNEQFF.

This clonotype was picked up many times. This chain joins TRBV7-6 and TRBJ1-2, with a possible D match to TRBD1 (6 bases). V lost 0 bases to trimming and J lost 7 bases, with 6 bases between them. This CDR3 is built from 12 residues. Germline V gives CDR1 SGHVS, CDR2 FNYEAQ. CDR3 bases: TGTGCCAGCAGCTTAGCAGGGGGTGGCTACACCTTC. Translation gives CASSLAGGGYTF.

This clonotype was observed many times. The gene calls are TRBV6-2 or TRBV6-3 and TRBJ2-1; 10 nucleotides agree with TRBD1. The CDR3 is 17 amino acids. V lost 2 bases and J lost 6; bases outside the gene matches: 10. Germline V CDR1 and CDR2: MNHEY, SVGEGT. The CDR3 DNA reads TGTGCCAGCAGTTACACCAGAGGGACAGGGGTGTCCAATGAGCAGTTCTTC. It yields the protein CASSYTRGTGVSNEQFF.

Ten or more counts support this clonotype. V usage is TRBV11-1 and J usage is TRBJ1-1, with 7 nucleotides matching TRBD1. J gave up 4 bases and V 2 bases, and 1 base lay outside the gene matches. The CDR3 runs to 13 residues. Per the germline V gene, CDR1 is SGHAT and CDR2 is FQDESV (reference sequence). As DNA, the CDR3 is TGTGCCAGCAGCTTATGGACAGGCACTGAAGCTTTCTTT. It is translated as CASSLWTGTEAFF.

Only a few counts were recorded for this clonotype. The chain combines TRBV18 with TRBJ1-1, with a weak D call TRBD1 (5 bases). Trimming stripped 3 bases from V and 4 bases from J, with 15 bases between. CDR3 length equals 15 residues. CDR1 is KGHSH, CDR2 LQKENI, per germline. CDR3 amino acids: CASSPRSGGGTEAFF. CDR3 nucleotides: TGTGCCAGCTCACCCCGGTCGGGGGGAGGCACTGAAGCTTTCTTT.

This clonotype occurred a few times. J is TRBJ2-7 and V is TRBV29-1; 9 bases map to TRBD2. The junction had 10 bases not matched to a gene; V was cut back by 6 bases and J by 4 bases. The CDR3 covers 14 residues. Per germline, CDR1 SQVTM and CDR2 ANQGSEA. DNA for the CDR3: TGCAGCGTCCAGTTGGATAGCGGGGGTTACGAGCAGTACTTC. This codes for CSVQLDSGGYEQYF.

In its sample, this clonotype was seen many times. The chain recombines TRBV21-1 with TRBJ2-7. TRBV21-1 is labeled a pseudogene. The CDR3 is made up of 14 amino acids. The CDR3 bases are TGTGCCAGCAGCATTAAAAGGATCTCCTACGAGCAGTACTTC. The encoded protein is CASSIKRISYEQYF.

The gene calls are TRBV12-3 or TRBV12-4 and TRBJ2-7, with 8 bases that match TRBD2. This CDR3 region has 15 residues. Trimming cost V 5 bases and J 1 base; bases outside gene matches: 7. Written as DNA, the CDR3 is TGTGCCAGCAGTGTCGGGAGGGTATTGTCCTACGAGCAGTACTTC. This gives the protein CASSVGRVLSYEQYF.

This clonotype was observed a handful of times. The CDR3 protein is CASSHPDRTNYGYTF. CDR3 bases: TGCGCCAGCAGCCATCCGGACCGAACTAACTATGGCTACACCTTC. The J gene is TRBJ1-2, the V gene TRBV4-1, with no clear D. With 3 bases removed from V and 0 bases from J, the gap between germline ends came to 11 bases. CDR3 length equals 15 residues. Germline loops: CDR1 MGHRA, CDR2 YSYEKL.

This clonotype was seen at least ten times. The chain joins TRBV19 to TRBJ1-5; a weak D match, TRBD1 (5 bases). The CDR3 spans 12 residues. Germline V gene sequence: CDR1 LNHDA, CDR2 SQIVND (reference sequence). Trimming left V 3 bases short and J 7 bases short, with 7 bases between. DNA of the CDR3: TGTGCCAGTAGTATGTGGGGGCAGCCCCAGCATTTT. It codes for CASSMWGQPQHF.